A selection of T cell receptor beta chains follows, all from one sample in a study of human CD8 memory T cell subsets. For each CDR3 protein, TCRdb gives one entry from its re-call of the 5' RACE reads, without DNA. This specimen shows around 5,000 distinct CDR3 sequences; the ten leading clones hold over 15%. The sequencing sample was made of CD8+ T cells from PBMCs. These receptors were obtained from a human donor in good health. The CDR3 runs from the conserved cysteine through the conserved F or W. Each record gives: V gene, clone size, J gene, CDR3 protein. Only part of the rows carry a size: once, few, many, or a class if the clone is expanded.

>TRBV10-3|.|TRBJ2-1
CAIRQGGGTVNEQFF
>TRBV14|.|TRBJ1-4
CASSFSQGEKLFF
>TRBV6-5|.|TRBJ2-7
CASSPGLGSYEQYF
>TRBV28|.|TRBJ2-5
CAGFLGLAGGQETQYF
>TRBV6-1|.|TRBJ1-5
CASRTGFNQPQHF
>TRBV28|medium-sized|TRBJ1-2
CASSLGEAGGAYGYTF
>TRBV27|.|TRBJ2-1
CASSPLRSSYNEQFF
>TRBV29-1|.|TRBJ2-7
CSVVLSGQKQYF
>TRBV6-5|.|TRBJ1-5
CASSIHRGQPQHF
>TRBV11-2|medium-sized|TRBJ1-2
CASSSTTDEHYGYTF